The text below deals with one T cell receptor (beta chain). The V segment lost 4 bases and the J segment 3 bases; nucleotides outside the gene matches: 5. Per germline, CDR1 LNHNV and CDR2 YYDKDF (reference sequence). The CDR3 runs 14 residues. Some clones are missing from TCRdb's copy, which holds only in-frame ones; the method was immunoSEQ multiplex PCR. The sample holds about 100,000 clones, about nine tenths seen once. This specimen belongs to a study of OX40 agonist ivuxolimab in advanced cancers. The rearrangement uses TRBV15 and TRBJ2-7; the match to TRBD2 covers 8 bases. Specimen: CD4+ or CD8+ T cells sorted from blood, collected in a trial of the OX40 agonist ivuxolimab. The clonotype comes from an adult with an advanced solid tumor such as melanoma, head and neck, liver or kidney cancer. For the CDR3, the DNA is TGTGCCACCAGCATCGGGGGGGGGAGCTACGAGCAGTACTTC. Translated: CATSIGGGSYEQYF.